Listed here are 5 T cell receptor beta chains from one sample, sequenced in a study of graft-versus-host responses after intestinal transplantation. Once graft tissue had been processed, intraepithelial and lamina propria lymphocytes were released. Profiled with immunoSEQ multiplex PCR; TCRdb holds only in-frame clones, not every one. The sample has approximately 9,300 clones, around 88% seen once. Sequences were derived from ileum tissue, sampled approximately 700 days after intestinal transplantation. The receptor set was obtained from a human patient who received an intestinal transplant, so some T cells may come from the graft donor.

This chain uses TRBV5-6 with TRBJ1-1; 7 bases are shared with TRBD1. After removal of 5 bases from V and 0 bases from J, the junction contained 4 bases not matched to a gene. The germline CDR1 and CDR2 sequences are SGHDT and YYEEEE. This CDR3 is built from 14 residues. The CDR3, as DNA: TGTGCCAGCAGACCAGGGGGACTGAACACTGAAGCTTTCTTT. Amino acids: CASRPGGLNTEAFF. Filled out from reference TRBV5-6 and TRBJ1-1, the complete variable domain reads DAGVTQSPTHLIKTRGQQVTLRCSPKSGHDTVSWYQQALGQGPQFIFQYYEEEERQRGNFPDRFSGHQFPNYSSELNVNALLLGDSALYLCASRPGGLNTEAFFGQGTRLTVV.

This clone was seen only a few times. In DNA form, the CDR3 reads TGCAGCGTTCGGGGACTAGCGGGGGAAGAGCAGTACTTC. This sequence encodes CSVRGLAGEEQYF. The chain carries TRBV29-1 and TRBJ2-7; TRBD2 agrees at 14 bases. The germline V gene has CDR1 SQVTM and CDR2 ANQGSEA. The CDR3 totals 13 residues. The V segment lost 5 bases and the J segment 7 bases; nucleotides outside the gene matches: 4.

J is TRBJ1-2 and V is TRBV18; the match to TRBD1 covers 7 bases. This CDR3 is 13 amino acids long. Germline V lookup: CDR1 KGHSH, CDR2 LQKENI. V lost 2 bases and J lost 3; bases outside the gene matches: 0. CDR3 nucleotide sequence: TGTGCCAGCTCACCAGGGACAGACTATGGCTACACCTTC. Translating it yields CASSPGTDYGYTF.

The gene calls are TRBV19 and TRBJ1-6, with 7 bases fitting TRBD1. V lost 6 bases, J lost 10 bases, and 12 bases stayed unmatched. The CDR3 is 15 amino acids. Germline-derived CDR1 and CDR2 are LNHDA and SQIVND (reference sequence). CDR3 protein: CASRNGQATGSPLHF. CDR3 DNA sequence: TGTGCCAGTAGAAACGGACAGGCAACTGGCTCACCCCTCCACTTT.

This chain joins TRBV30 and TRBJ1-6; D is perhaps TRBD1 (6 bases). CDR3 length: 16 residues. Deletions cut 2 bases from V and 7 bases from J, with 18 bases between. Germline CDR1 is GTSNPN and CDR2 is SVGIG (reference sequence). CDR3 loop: CAWSSFRGGANSPLHF. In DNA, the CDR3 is TGTGCCTGGAGTAGCTTTCGTGGGGGGGCCAATTCACCCCTCCACTTT.